These 11 T cell receptor beta chains share one sample of origin, sequenced in a study of vaccination and CD4 T cells after COVID-19. Treatment of the sample: roughly 10-day PBMC culture with coronavirus spike peptide pools or control peptides (ViraFEST assay). The assay that was used to sequence DNA from cultured CD4+ T cells was the Oncomine TCR Beta short-read assay. TCRdb fed the PCR reads into MiXCR, producing one record per CDR3 protein. The sample contains approximately 7,000 distinct CDR3 sequences, roughly 70% of which appear only once. No antigen is known for these receptors. The source material was CD4+ T cells from blood, cultured in vitro. All receptors come from a human donor who had recovered from COVID-19.

This clonotype was seen a few times. This chain joins TRBV5-4 and TRBJ2-5, with TRBD2 identical over 13 bases. The germline V gene encodes CDR1 SGHNT and CDR2 YYREEE (reference sequence). J gave up 2 bases and V 4 bases, and 2 bases lay outside the gene matches. The CDR3 extends over 15 amino acids. The CDR3 DNA is TGTGCCAGCAGCCTGACTAGCGGGGGGCAAGAGACCCAGTACTTC. Amino acids: CASSLTSGGQETQYF.

The chain carries TRBV12-3 or TRBV12-4 and TRBJ2-1, with a tentative D call TRBD2 (6 bases). V lost 3 bases and J 2 bases, leaving 11 bases between the germline ends. This CDR3 spans 15 amino acids. CDR3 sequence: CASSFSGPAYNEQFF. The DNA for the CDR3 is TGTGCCAGCAGTTTTAGCGGCCCCGCCTACAATGAGCAGTTCTTC.

This clonotype was seen more than once but under ten times. This sequence joins TRBV27 and TRBJ1-5; 8 bases are shared with TRBD1. This CDR3 has 14 residues. The junction had 2 bases not matched to a gene; V was cut back by 2 bases and J by 5 bases. CDR1 and CDR2 from the germline V gene are MNHEY and SMNVEV (reference sequence). The CDR3 bases are TGTGCCAGCAGTTTACGACAGGGGTATCAGCCCCAGCATTTT. It translates to CASSLRQGYQPQHF.

The V gene is TRBV6-2 or TRBV6-3, the J gene TRBJ2-2, with a weak D call TRBD2 (6 bases). The CDR3 is made up of 15 amino acids. Trimming shortened V by 2 bases and J by 2 bases, and 9 bases separated the two germline ends. The germline gives CDR1 MNHEY, CDR2 SVGEGT. CDR3 region: CASSYGRINTGELFF. DNA for the CDR3: TGTGCCAGCAGTTACGGGAGGATTAACACCGGGGAGCTGTTTTTT.

CDR3 DNA sequence: TGCAGTGCTAGCGGGACAGGGCTTTTGAACTATGGCTACACCTTC. The encoded protein is CSASGTGLLNYGYTF. The V gene is TRBV20-1, the J gene TRBJ1-2; 9 nucleotides agree with TRBD1. Germline CDR1 and CDR2: DFQATT and SNEGSKA (reference sequence). The CDR3 covers 15 residues. The ends lost 3 bases at V and 2 bases at J; junction bases unmatched: 7.

The chain carries TRBV5-6 and TRBJ1-5, with TRBD1 as a possible D gene (6 bases). The CDR3 runs to 18 residues. V was trimmed by 1 base and J by 1 base, leaving 18 bases between them. In germline, CDR1 is SGHDT, CDR2 YYEEEE. The CDR3 DNA follows: TGTGCCAGCAGCTTGTCCCGGGGGGCAATTAGGAGCAATCAGCCCCAGCATTTT. Its translation: CASSLSRGAIRSNQPQHF.

V and J are TRBV28 and TRBJ2-5, with 9 positions matching TRBD1. The junction had 8 bases not matched to a gene; V was cut back by 4 bases and J by 5 bases. This CDR3 has 15 amino acids. CDR1 MDHEN and CDR2 SYDVKM come from the germline V gene. The CDR3 bases are TGTGCCAGCAGTTCCGGGACAGGGTTCGGGGAGACCCAGTACTTC. Amino acids: CASSSGTGFGETQYF.

This clonotype was found a few times. The V call is TRBV24-1, the J call TRBJ1-5; TRBD1 matches at 9 bases. The CDR3 sequence is 17 residues long. Germline CDR1 is KGHDR and CDR2 is SFDVKD. V gave up 3 bases and J gave up 1 base; unmatched junction bases: 6. The CDR3 region has the DNA TGTGCCACCAGTGATCCAAAACAGGGGGCGAGCAATCAGCCCCAGCATTTT. Protein: CATSDPKQGASNQPQHF.

This clonotype was seen only once. V usage is TRBV30 and J usage is TRBJ1-1; D gene uncertain. This CDR3 comprises 13 residues. V lost 4 bases and J lost 4, with 13 bases in between. Germline values: CDR1 GTSNPN, CDR2 SVGIG (reference sequence). The CDR3 spells CAWTPGLGTEAFF. The DNA of the CDR3 is TGTGCCTGGACTCCAGGATTGGGCACTGAAGCTTTCTTT.

The V call is TRBV6-5, the J call TRBJ1-5; 10 bases align to TRBD1. Looked up from germline, CDR1 is MNHEY and CDR2 is SVGAGI. The CDR3 loop spans 17 amino acids. The ends lost 4 bases at V and 3 bases at J; junction bases unmatched: 9. CDR3 nucleotides: TGTGCCAGCAGTTCCGGGACAGGGGTGCGTTACAATCAGCCCCAGCATTTT. It translates to CASSSGTGVRYNQPQHF.

The V gene is TRBV20-1, the J gene TRBJ2-5, with D possibly being TRBD2 (6 bases). The CDR3 covers 12 residues. Germline loops: CDR1 DFQATT, CDR2 SNEGSKA (reference sequence). Trimming stripped 5 bases from V and 4 bases from J, with 11 bases between. The CDR3 here is CSALPGLETQYF. CDR3 bases: TGCAGTGCTCTCCCGGGACTAGAGACCCAGTACTTC.